Listed below are T cell receptor beta chains from one sample, sequenced in a study of T cells in Graves' hyperthyroidism and ophthalmopathy. TCRdb used MiXCR to reprocess the multiplex PCR reads, holding one entry per CDR3 protein. The sample has more than 500,000 distinct CDR3 sequences; 15% to 20% are singletons. Sequenced input: blood. The receptor set was obtained from a woman aged 25 to 39 with Graves' hyperthyroidism. Each CDR3 is given with its conserved first and last residue. Each record gives: CDR3 length, J gene, V gene, clone size, D gene, CDR3 protein, CDR3 DNA. D genes are given only for firm matches. Rows may omit the clone size; those that give it use once, few, many or a size class.

CDR3 length: 11; J gene: TRBJ2-4; V gene: TRBV30; clone size: many; D gene: NA; CDR3 protein: CAWTEGDIQYF; CDR3 DNA: TGTGCCTGGACGGAGGGGGACATTCAGTACTTC
CDR3 length: 22; J gene: TRBJ2-3; V gene: TRBV7-9; clone size: many; D gene: TRBD2; CDR3 protein: CASSHVVVRPREGHRGTDTQYF; CDR3 DNA: TGTGCCAGCAGCCACGTGGTGGTGCGTCCACGGGAGGGCCATCGGGGCACAGATACGCAGTATTTT
CDR3 length: 14; J gene: TRBJ2-1; V gene: TRBV20-1; clone size: NA; D gene: NA; CDR3 protein: CSAREVGRNNEQFF; CDR3 DNA: TGCAGTGCTAGAGAGGTTGGGAGGAACAATGAGCAGTTCTTC
CDR3 length: 14; J gene: TRBJ2-2; V gene: TRBV6-1; clone size: NA; D gene: TRBD2; CDR3 protein: CASGLASNTGELFF; CDR3 DNA: TGTGCCAGCGGACTAGCGTCGAACACCGGGGAGCTGTTTTTT
CDR3 length: 13; J gene: TRBJ1-2; V gene: TRBV2; clone size: few; D gene: TRBD1; CDR3 protein: CASSLDRGNRHTF; CDR3 DNA: TGTGCCAGCAGCTTAGACAGGGGCAATCGTCACACCTTC
CDR3 length: 14; J gene: TRBJ1-5; V gene: TRBV28; clone size: many; D gene: NA; CDR3 protein: CAGSRRYSNQPQHF; CDR3 DNA: TGTGCCGGATCCAGGCGCTATAGCAATCAGCCCCAGCATTTT
CDR3 length: 13; J gene: TRBJ1-1; V gene: TRBV12-3/TRBV12-4; clone size: many; D gene: NA; CDR3 protein: CASDGGENTEAFF; CDR3 DNA: TGTGCCAGCGACGGAGGGGAGAACACTGAAGCTTTCTTT
CDR3 length: 14; J gene: TRBJ1-5; V gene: TRBV6-5; clone size: NA; D gene: TRBD1; CDR3 protein: CASSYGTGGQPQHF; CDR3 DNA: TGTGCCAGCAGTTACGGGACAGGGGGCCAGCCCCAGCATTTT
CDR3 length: 16; J gene: TRBJ1-2; V gene: TRBV12-3/TRBV12-4; clone size: few; D gene: NA; CDR3 protein: CASSFPGGEISYGYTF; CDR3 DNA: TGTGCCAGCAGTTTCCCGGGGGGGGAAATTTCGTATGGCTACACCTTC
CDR3 length: 15; J gene: TRBJ2-5; V gene: TRBV3-1; clone size: many; D gene: TRBD1; CDR3 protein: CASSQPGQGQETQYF; CDR3 DNA: TGTGCCAGCAGCCAACCGGGACAGGGTCAAGAGACCCAGTACTTC
CDR3 length: 13; J gene: TRBJ2-3; V gene: TRBV7-6; clone size: many; D gene: NA; CDR3 protein: CASSSSPGDTQYF; CDR3 DNA: TGTGCCAGCAGTTCCTCACCCGGGGATACGCAGTATTTT
CDR3 length: 15; J gene: TRBJ2-3; V gene: TRBV5-1; clone size: NA; D gene: TRBD2; CDR3 protein: CASSPSSGSTDTQYF; CDR3 DNA: TGCGCCAGCAGCCCTTCTAGCGGGAGCACAGATACGCAGTATTTT
CDR3 length: 10; J gene: TRBJ2-1; V gene: TRBV29-1; clone size: NA; D gene: NA; CDR3 protein: CSVVRDEQFF; CDR3 DNA: TGCAGCGTTGTGCGCGATGAGCAGTTCTTC
CDR3 length: 16; J gene: TRBJ1-1; V gene: TRBV19; clone size: NA; D gene: TRBD1; CDR3 protein: CASSSDRGSMNTEAFF; CDR3 DNA: TGTGCCAGTAGTTCGGACAGGGGCTCAATGAACACTGAAGCTTTCTTT
CDR3 length: 13; J gene: TRBJ2-1; V gene: TRBV4-3; clone size: few; D gene: TRBD2; CDR3 protein: CASSLDRGGEQFF; CDR3 DNA: TGCGCCAGCAGCCTGGACCGGGGGGGTGAGCAGTTCTTC
CDR3 length: 16; J gene: TRBJ2-1; V gene: TRBV19; clone size: few; D gene: TRBD1; CDR3 protein: CASSPVDRGIDNEQFF; CDR3 DNA: TGTGCCAGTAGTCCAGTCGACAGGGGCATCGACAATGAGCAGTTCTTC
CDR3 length: 15; J gene: TRBJ2-3; V gene: TRBV12-3/TRBV12-4; clone size: many; D gene: NA; CDR3 protein: CASSPGDGSTDTQYF; CDR3 DNA: TGTGCCAGCAGCCCAGGGGACGGGAGTACAGATACGCAGTATTTT
CDR3 length: 17; J gene: TRBJ2-1; V gene: TRBV20-1; clone size: few; D gene: NA; CDR3 protein: CSASHVRDTNSYNEQFF; CDR3 DNA: TGCAGTGCTAGCCATGTCCGAGACACCAACTCCTACAATGAGCAGTTCTTC
CDR3 length: 14; J gene: TRBJ2-7; V gene: TRBV6-1; clone size: many; D gene: TRBD2; CDR3 protein: CASRSGGSSYEQYF; CDR3 DNA: TGTGCCAGCAGGTCCGGCGGGAGCTCCTACGAGCAGTACTTC
CDR3 length: 17; J gene: TRBJ2-1; V gene: TRBV12-3/TRBV12-4; clone size: many; D gene: NA; CDR3 protein: CASSPRGGGSSYNEQFF; CDR3 DNA: TGTGCCAGCAGTCCGAGGGGAGGGGGCAGCTCCTACAATGAGCAGTTCTTC
CDR3 length: 14; J gene: TRBJ1-1; V gene: TRBV25-1; clone size: NA; D gene: NA; CDR3 protein: CASTGGPMNTEAFF; CDR3 DNA: TGTGCCAGCACCGGCGGTCCTATGAACACTGAAGCTTTCTTT
CDR3 length: 17; J gene: TRBJ1-2; V gene: TRBV7-2; clone size: many; D gene: NA; CDR3 protein: CASSLEGWAVTNYGYTF; CDR3 DNA: TGTGCCAGCAGCTTAGAGGGGTGGGCAGTTACTAACTATGGCTACACCTTC
CDR3 length: 19; J gene: TRBJ2-2; V gene: TRBV7-6; clone size: NA; D gene: TRBD2; CDR3 protein: CASSPRLAGPTGGTGELFF; CDR3 DNA: TGTGCCAGCAGCCCCCGACTAGCGGGTCCGACCGGGGGCACCGGGGAGCTGTTTTTT
CDR3 length: 11; J gene: TRBJ2-1; V gene: TRBV12-3/TRBV12-4; clone size: many; D gene: NA; CDR3 protein: CASGRVDEQFF; CDR3 DNA: TGTGCCAGCGGAAGGGTTGATGAGCAGTTCTTC
CDR3 length: 14; J gene: TRBJ2-2; V gene: TRBV10-2; clone size: few; D gene: TRBD2; CDR3 protein: CASSGSGITGELFF; CDR3 DNA: TGCGCCAGCAGCGGTAGCGGGATCACCGGGGAGCTGTTTTTT
CDR3 length: 16; J gene: TRBJ1-4; V gene: TRBV7-8; clone size: many; D gene: TRBD1; CDR3 protein: CASSPTRTGFREKLFF; CDR3 DNA: TGTGCCAGCAGCCCAACACGGACAGGGTTTAGGGAAAAACTGTTTTTT
CDR3 length: 16; J gene: TRBJ2-3; V gene: TRBV25-1; clone size: many; D gene: NA; CDR3 protein: CASTISHSSRTDTQYF; CDR3 DNA: TGTGCCAGCACCATATCACACAGTTCCCGCACAGATACGCAGTATTTT
CDR3 length: 15; J gene: TRBJ2-2; V gene: TRBV5-1; clone size: NA; D gene: TRBD1; CDR3 protein: CASSFGQGGPGELFF; CDR3 DNA: TGCGCCAGCAGCTTTGGACAGGGTGGACCCGGGGAGCTGTTTTTT
CDR3 length: 12; J gene: TRBJ1-2; V gene: TRBV20-1; clone size: few; D gene: TRBD1; CDR3 protein: CSASDRGYGYTF; CDR3 DNA: TGCAGTGCGTCGGACAGGGGCTATGGCTACACCTTC
CDR3 length: 11; J gene: TRBJ2-7; V gene: TRBV28; clone size: many; D gene: NA; CDR3 protein: CATWNSYEQYF; CDR3 DNA: TGTGCCACGTGGAACTCCTACGAGCAGTACTTC
CDR3 length: 14; J gene: TRBJ2-1; V gene: TRBV20-1; clone size: many; D gene: NA; CDR3 protein: CSASKGGTNNEQFF; CDR3 DNA: TGCAGTGCGAGTAAGGGAGGAACGAACAATGAGCAGTTCTTC